This T cell receptor beta chain was identified during a study of OX40 agonist ivuxolimab in advanced cancers. At the level of the study: Patients were treated with intravenous ivuxolimab, dosed at 0.01 to 10 mg/kg and infused every 2 weeks. Prior therapy, whether anti-PD-1, anti-PD-L1 or anti-CTLA-4, was allowed, and about 40% had some.

Clones were sequenced by immunoSEQ multiplex PCR, and TCRdb holds only the in-frame ones, with some missing. Of more than 90,000 clones listed, more than 80% are singletons. Study results and limitations: Expanded clones were, on average, more numerous in CD8+ T cells than in CD4+. Blood T cells, both CD4+ and CD8+, expanded clonally by week 6 at 0.1 to 3.0 mg/kg.

Notes on this clone: Its antigen is still unknown.

Germline loops: CDR1 MNHNS, CDR2 SASEGT. CDR3 size: 14 residues. Trimming removed 6 bases at V and 4 bases at J, with 15 bases between. The TCR comes from an adult with an advanced solid tumor such as melanoma, head and neck, liver or kidney cancer. Here the sequenced sample was CD4+ or CD8+ T cells sorted from blood, taken in a trial of the OX40 agonist ivuxolimab. The chain uses TRBV6-1 and TRBJ1-2; possible D gene TRBD1, 6 bases. The CDR3 nucleotides are TGTGCCAGCAGCCGCCAGGGGCACTCCTATGGCTACACCTTC. Its translation is CASSRQGHSYGYTF.